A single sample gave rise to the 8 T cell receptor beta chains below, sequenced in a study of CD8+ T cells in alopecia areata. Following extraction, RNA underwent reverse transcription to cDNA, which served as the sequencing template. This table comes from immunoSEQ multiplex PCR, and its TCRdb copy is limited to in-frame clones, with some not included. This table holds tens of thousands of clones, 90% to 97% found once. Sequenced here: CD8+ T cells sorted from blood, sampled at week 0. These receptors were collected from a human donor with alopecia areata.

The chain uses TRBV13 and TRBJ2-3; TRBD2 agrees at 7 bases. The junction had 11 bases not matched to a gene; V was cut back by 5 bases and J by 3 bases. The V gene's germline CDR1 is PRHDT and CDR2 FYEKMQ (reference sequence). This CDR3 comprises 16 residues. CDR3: CASSPNGQRGTDTQYF. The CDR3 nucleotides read TGTGCCAGCAGCCCCAACGGTCAGCGGGGTACAGATACGCAGTATTTT.

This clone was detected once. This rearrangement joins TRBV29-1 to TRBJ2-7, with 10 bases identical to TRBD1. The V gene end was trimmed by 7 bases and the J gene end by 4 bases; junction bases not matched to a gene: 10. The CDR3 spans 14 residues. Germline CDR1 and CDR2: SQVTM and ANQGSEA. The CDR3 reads CSALVEGQGYEQYF. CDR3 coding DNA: TGCAGCGCCCTTGTTGAGGGACAGGGGTACGAGCAGTACTTC.

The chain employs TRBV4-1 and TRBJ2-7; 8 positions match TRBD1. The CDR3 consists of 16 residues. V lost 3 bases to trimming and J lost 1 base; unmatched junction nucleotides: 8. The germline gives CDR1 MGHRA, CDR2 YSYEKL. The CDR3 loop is CASSQGDRFSSYEQYF. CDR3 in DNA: TGCGCCAGCAGCCAGGGGGACAGGTTCAGTTCCTACGAGCAGTACTTC.

In nucleotides, the CDR3 is TGTGCCAGCAGTGAAGCAGACCCAGCGGGGGGAAACTACGAGCAGTACTTC. Its translation: CASSEADPAGGNYEQYF. The rearrangement uses TRBV6-1 and TRBJ2-7; 9 nucleotides line up with TRBD2. The CDR3 has 17 residues. Germline loops: CDR1 MNHNS, CDR2 SASEGT. After removal of 0 bases from V and 3 bases from J, the junction contained 9 bases not matched to a gene.

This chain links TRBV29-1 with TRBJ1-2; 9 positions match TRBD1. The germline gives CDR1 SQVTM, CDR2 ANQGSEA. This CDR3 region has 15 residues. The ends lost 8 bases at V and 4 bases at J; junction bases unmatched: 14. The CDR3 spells CSTAPPGQGLYGYTF. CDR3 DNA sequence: TGCAGCACCGCTCCTCCGGGACAGGGTCTCTATGGCTACACCTTC.

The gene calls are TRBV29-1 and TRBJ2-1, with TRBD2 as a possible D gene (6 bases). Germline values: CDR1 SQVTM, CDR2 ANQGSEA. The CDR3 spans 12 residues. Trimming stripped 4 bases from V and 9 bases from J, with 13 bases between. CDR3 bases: TGCAGCGTTGCTGACGGGGGTGGTGAGCAGTTCTTC. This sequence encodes CSVADGGGEQFF.

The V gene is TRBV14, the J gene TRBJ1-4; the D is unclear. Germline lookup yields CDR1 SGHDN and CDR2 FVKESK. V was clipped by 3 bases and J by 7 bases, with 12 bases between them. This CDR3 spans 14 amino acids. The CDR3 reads CASSHGVSGEKLFF. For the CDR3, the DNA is TGTGCCAGCAGCCACGGCGTATCGGGTGAAAAACTGTTTTTT.

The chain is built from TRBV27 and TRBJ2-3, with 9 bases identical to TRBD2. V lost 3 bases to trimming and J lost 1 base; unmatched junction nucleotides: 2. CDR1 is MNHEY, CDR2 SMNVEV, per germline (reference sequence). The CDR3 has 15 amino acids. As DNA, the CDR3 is TGTGCCAGCAGTTTCTTAGCGGGAGGCACAGATACGCAGTATTTT. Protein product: CASSFLAGGTDTQYF.